Following are 29 T cell receptor beta chains from one sample sequenced in a study of human T cells and chemical hapten exposure. Time point here: patch test 2, 6 weeks after DPC sensitization. The treatment: therapeutic diphenylcyclopropenone sensitization with weekly scalp DPC. TCRdb fed the RACE reads into MiXCR, producing one record per CDR3 protein. Here the sample spans 110,000 to 150,000 distinct CDR3 sequences, around 11% being singletons. The sequencing here drew on whole blood, taken in connection with sensitization to the hapten diphenylcyclopropenone (DPC). Receptors originate from a woman in her fifties or sixties with alopecia areata. Some clones in this sample may be carry-over from other donors' samples.

This clonotype was detected many times. V gene TRBV7-9 combines with J gene TRBJ2-1; 11 nucleotides agree with TRBD2. After removal of 6 bases from V and 2 bases from J, the junction contained 9 bases not matched to a gene. This CDR3 region has 17 residues. Germline CDR1 SEHNR, CDR2 FQNEAQ (reference sequence). This CDR3 reads CASRTPVSGRAYNEQFF. For the CDR3, the DNA is TGTGCCAGCAGAACACCCGTTAGCGGGAGGGCCTACAATGAGCAGTTCTTC.

This clonotype was observed a handful of times. V is TRBV7-9 and J is TRBJ2-7, with D perhaps matching TRBD1 (6 bases). V dropped 0 bases and J dropped 3 bases, with 12 bases sitting between them. The CDR3 covers 15 residues. Germline V gene data show CDR1 as SEHNR and CDR2 as FQNEAQ (reference sequence). The CDR3 is CASSLAQGGYYEQYF. The DNA for the CDR3 is TGTGCCAGCAGCTTAGCGCAAGGGGGATACTACGAGCAGTACTTC.

This clonotype was counted many times. This sequence joins TRBV11-2 and TRBJ2-5, with TRBD1 matching 10 bases. This CDR3 is built from 15 residues. Germline trimming cut 0 bases from V and 3 bases from J; bases unmatched to any gene: 1. Looked up from germline, CDR1 is SGHAT and CDR2 is FQNNGV. In DNA, the CDR3 is TGTGCCAGCAGCTTAGACGGGACAGGGGAAGAGACCCAGTACTTC. Amino acid sequence: CASSLDGTGEETQYF.

This clonotype showed up just a few times. The gene calls are TRBV28 and TRBJ2-7; D might be TRBD2 (6 bases). The CDR3 sequence is 14 residues long. V was trimmed by 5 bases and J by 3 bases, leaving 14 bases between them. Germline lookup yields CDR1 MDHEN and CDR2 SYDVKM. As DNA, the CDR3 is TGTGCCAGCAGTCCCGCCGTCGGGAGCTACGAGCAGTACTTC. It specifies CASSPAVGSYEQYF.

This clonotype has a handful of counts. The chain couples TRBV29-1 to TRBJ2-5; TRBD2 aligns across 8 bases. V gave up 6 bases and J gave up 2 bases; unmatched junction bases: 8. The germline V gene has CDR1 SQVTM and CDR2 ANQGSEA. The CDR3 length is 14 residues. CDR3: CSVPGGVSQETQYF. CDR3 in DNA: TGCAGCGTCCCCGGGGGGGTTTCGCAAGAGACCCAGTACTTC.

This clonotype was counted only a few times. J is TRBJ2-7 and V is TRBV7-6, with TRBD2 matching 7 bases. The length of the CDR3 is 18 residues. J gave up 3 bases and V 4 bases, and 18 bases lay outside the gene matches. CDR1 SGHVS and CDR2 FNYEAQ come from the germline V gene. In nucleotides, the CDR3 is TGTGCCAGCAGCTCGGCCCGGGGGGATGTCCTAACCGACTACGAGCAGTACTTC. Translation gives CASSSARGDVLTDYEQYF.

The chain combines TRBV3-1 with TRBJ1-6; D uncertain. The V end lost 1 base, the J end lost 5 bases, and 9 bases lay between the germline ends. Germline V gene sequence: CDR1 LGHDT, CDR2 YNNKEL (reference sequence). CDR3 length: 15 residues. CDR3 protein: CASSQGRQNNSPLHF. In DNA, the CDR3 is TGTGCCAGCAGCCAAGGGCGGCAGAATAATTCACCCCTCCACTTT.

The chain is built from TRBV7-2 and TRBJ2-1; the match to TRBD2 covers 13 bases. This CDR3 has 15 residues. From germline, CDR1 is SGHTA and CDR2 FQGNSA. J lost 8 bases, V lost 5 bases, and 6 bases had no gene match. CDR3 DNA sequence: TGTGCCAGCAGCGTGGGACTAGCGGGAAGGGATGAGCAGTTCTTC. As protein: CASSVGLAGRDEQFF.

In its sample, this clonotype was seen a few times. The V call is TRBV6-5, the J call TRBJ2-2; D not certain. Germline loops: CDR1 MNHEY, CDR2 SVGAGI. Trimming left V 0 bases short and J 9 bases short, with 8 bases between. The CDR3 covers 13 residues. CDR3 sequence (DNA): TGTGCCAGCAGTTACTCCCCGCGTAGGGAGCTGTTTTTT. Its translation: CASSYSPRRELFF.

This clonotype appeared a few times. The V gene is TRBV9, the J gene TRBJ2-5, with TRBD1 as a possible D gene (5 bases). There are 13 residues in the CDR3. The germline CDR1 and CDR2 sequences are SGDLS and YYNGEE. V was cut by 3 bases and J by 5 bases, with 11 bases left in between. The CDR3 spells CASSEGWVETQYF. The CDR3 region has the DNA TGTGCCAGCAGCGAGGGGTGGGTGGAGACCCAGTACTTC.

The gene calls are TRBV3-1 and TRBJ2-2; 8 nucleotides match TRBD1. Trimming removed 2 bases from V and 6 bases from J; junction bases left unmatched: 17. Germline V gives CDR1 LGHDT, CDR2 YNNKEL (reference sequence). This CDR3 comprises 19 residues. This CDR3 is CASSQSGGRGLGSSGELFF. The CDR3, as DNA: TGTGCCAGCAGCCAATCCGGTGGCAGGGGGCTTGGAAGCTCCGGGGAGCTGTTTTTT.

This clonotype was picked up a small number of times. The rearrangement joins TRBV5-1 to TRBJ2-3; 9 positions agree with TRBD2. The trim removed 0 bases at V and 2 bases at J, leaving 10 bases unmatched. From germline, CDR1 is SGHRS and CDR2 YFSETQ. The CDR3 contains 18 residues. CDR3 amino acids: CASSLVVAGDVYTDTQYF. Here the CDR3 DNA reads TGCGCCAGCAGCTTGGTTGTAGCGGGAGACGTTTACACAGATACGCAGTATTTT.

This clonotype was seen more than once but under ten times. CDR3 in DNA: TGTGCCAGCAGCTTGGCCGTTCAAGGTGGCTACACCTTC. Protein sequence: CASSLAVQGGYTF. The chain combines TRBV5-6 with TRBJ1-2; D call uncertain. V was clipped by 0 bases and J by 7 bases, with 10 bases between them. This CDR3 has 13 amino acids. Per the germline V gene, CDR1 is SGHDT and CDR2 is YYEEEE.

Concerning this clonotype: A much larger clone lies a single base off, so this may be a read error. The missing conserved phenylalanine or tryptophan at the end of this CDR3 makes a read error likely. V and J are TRBV10-3 and TRBJ1-1, with D maybe TRBD1 (6 bases). The V and J ends lost 10 bases and 1 base respectively, with 10 bases between them. The length of the CDR3 is 12 residues. Germline CDR1 ENHRY, CDR2 SYGVKD. CDR3 loop: CATGTPNTEAFY. In DNA, the CDR3 is TGTGCCACAGGGACACCGAACACTGAAGCTTTCTAT.

At least ten counts were recorded for this clonotype. V usage is TRBV3-1 and J usage is TRBJ2-5, with D tentatively TRBD2 (5 bases). V was pared by 5 bases and J by 4 bases, with 14 bases between. The CDR3 has 14 residues. The germline V gene encodes CDR1 LGHDT and CDR2 YNNKEL (reference sequence). The CDR3: CASSGRIRGETQYF. Written as DNA, the CDR3 is TGTGCCAGCAGCGGGAGAATTCGAGGAGAGACCCAGTACTTC.

A few counts support this clonotype. This sequence joins TRBV20-1 and TRBJ2-5, with 13 bases aligning to TRBD2. The CDR3 consists of 18 residues. V lost 5 bases, J lost 3 bases, and 15 bases stayed unmatched. In germline, CDR1 is DFQATT, CDR2 SNEGSKA (reference sequence). In nucleotides, the CDR3 is TGCAGTGCTCTGGAGGGGACTAGCGGGAACCCCTGGGAAGAGACCCAGTACTTC. Translating it yields CSALEGTSGNPWEETQYF.

V is TRBV5-4 and J is TRBJ2-3; 11 nucleotides match TRBD2. CDR1 and CDR2 (germline): SGHNT, YYREEE (reference sequence). There are 16 residues in the CDR3. Trimming cost V 2 bases and J 0 bases; bases outside gene matches: 2. CDR3 region: CASSLTSGGSTDTQYF. The CDR3 DNA is TGTGCCAGCAGCTTAACTAGCGGGGGCAGCACAGATACGCAGTATTTT.

The rearrangement links TRBV11-2 to TRBJ2-5; D unclear. The CDR3 is 14 residues long. The V gene's germline CDR1 is SGHAT and CDR2 FQNNGV. Between the trimmed V and J ends, which lost 4 bases and 4 bases, there was a span of 13 bases. For the CDR3, the DNA is TGTGCCAGCAGCTCCGGGCTTTCCGGAGAGACCCAGTACTTC. Its translation is CASSSGLSGETQYF. Filled out from reference TRBV11-2 and TRBJ2-5, the complete variable domain reads EAGVAQSPRYKIIEKRQSVAFWCNPISGHATLYWYQQILGQGPKLLIQFQNNGVVDDSQLPKDRFSAERLKGVDSTLKIQPAKLEDSAVYLCASSSGLSGETQYFGPGTRLLVL.

This clonotype was seen more than once but under ten times. The chain couples TRBV4-2 to TRBJ2-7, with a weak D call TRBD2 (5 bases). Trimming stripped 4 bases from V and 3 bases from J, with 22 bases between. CDR1 LGHNA and CDR2 YNFKEQ come from the germline V gene. The CDR3 extends over 17 amino acids. This chain's CDR3 is CASSRYISDSGNYEQYF. The CDR3 coding sequence is TGTGCCAGCAGCCGGTACATATCCGACTCGGGGAACTACGAGCAGTACTTC.

The V and J genes are TRBV6-5 and TRBJ2-2; D unclear. The CDR3 is made up of 16 amino acids. The germline V and J ends were trimmed by 6 bases and 3 bases, with 17 bases remaining between them. Germline V CDR1 and CDR2: MNHEY, SVGAGI. In DNA, the CDR3 is TGTGCCAGCAGAATAGCACTCCCGGTCGACACCGGGGAGCTGTTTTTT. Its translation is CASRIALPVDTGELFF.

This clonotype was counted a few times. The chain is built from TRBV18 and TRBJ2-6; D call uncertain. The CDR3 loop spans 15 amino acids. Germline V gene data show CDR1 as KGHSH and CDR2 as LQKENI. Trimming stripped 3 bases from V and 0 bases from J, with 6 bases between. CDR3 nucleotide sequence: TGTGCCAGCTCACCCGTTAACTCTGGGGCCAACGTCCTGACTTTC. This sequence encodes CASSPVNSGANVLTF.

This clonotype has at least ten counts. The rearrangement links TRBV28 to TRBJ1-1; D not resolved. The CDR3 consists of 15 residues. V lost 3 bases and J 1 base, leaving 12 bases between the germline ends. Germline V lookup: CDR1 MDHEN, CDR2 SYDVKM. DNA for the CDR3: TGTGCCAGCAGTTTCAGATTTACTTCGAACACTGAAGCTTTCTTT. Residues: CASSFRFTSNTEAFF.

V is TRBV6-5 and J is TRBJ1-4, with D unclear. Germline loops: CDR1 MNHEY, CDR2 SVGAGI. This CDR3 comprises 18 residues. V dropped 6 bases and J dropped 6 bases, with 26 bases sitting between them. The CDR3 sequence: CASSHRRASLSIDEKLFF. The CDR3 DNA is TGTGCCAGCAGCCACCGACGGGCCTCCCTCTCGATTGATGAAAAACTGTTTTTT.

This clonotype was found once. One end of the junction fails to match germline, which may point to a read error. This sequence joins TRBV6-5 and TRBJ1-2; 7 positions agree with TRBD1. From germline, CDR1 is MNHEY and CDR2 SVGAGI. The CDR3 has 16 residues. Here the CDR3 reads CASRSQRDSRNYCYTF. The CDR3 DNA reads TGTGCCAGCAGATCCCAAAGGGACAGCAGAAACTATTGCTACACCTTC.

This clonotype has just a few counts. CDR3 coding DNA: TGTGCCAGCAGCTTGAGGGGGACAGGATCATTCCTTCCAACTAATGAAAAACTGTTTTTT. Its protein product is CASSLRGTGSFLPTNEKLFF. The chain employs TRBV5-5 and TRBJ1-4, with 8 bases aligning to TRBD1. Trimming cost V 1 base and J 0 bases; bases outside gene matches: 14. The CDR3 consists of 20 residues. Per the germline V gene, CDR1 is SGHKS and CDR2 is YYEKEE (reference sequence).

This rearrangement joins TRBV18 to TRBJ2-1; 12 nucleotides match TRBD2. The junction had 4 bases not matched to a gene; V was cut back by 3 bases and J by 4 bases. The CDR3 consists of 16 residues. Germline assignment: CDR1 KGHSH and CDR2 LQKENI. The CDR3 DNA reads TGTGCCAGCTCACCCCCGACTAGCGGGGGTTACAATGAGCAGTTCTTC. Protein product: CASSPPTSGGYNEQFF.

The chain couples TRBV29-1 to TRBJ2-7; weak D call: TRBD2 (6 bases). CDR1 is SQVTM, CDR2 ANQGSEA, per germline. The ends were cut back, 4 bases at V and 3 bases at J, with 16 bases in the middle. The CDR3 covers 14 residues. The CDR3 DNA sequence: TGCAGCGTTGTACCCCCTAGCGCGGTCTACGAGCAGTACTTC. The encoded protein is CSVVPPSAVYEQYF.

Many counts were recorded for this clonotype. V gene TRBV24-1 combines with J gene TRBJ2-7; weak D call: TRBD2 (6 bases). The V end lost 3 bases, the J end lost 3 bases, and 11 bases lay between the germline ends. CDR3 size: 14 residues. From germline, CDR1 is KGHDR and CDR2 SFDVKD. The CDR3 nucleotides are TGTGCCACCAGTGATGGGCGACTAGACTACGAGCAGTACTTC. Residues: CATSDGRLDYEQYF.

This clonotype was seen many times. This chain links TRBV12-3 or TRBV12-4 with TRBJ1-1, with D uncertain. V shed 3 bases and J shed 0 bases, with 11 bases lying between them. The CDR3 is 15 amino acids. The CDR3 region is CASSFVGRMNTEAFF. CDR3 in DNA: TGTGCCAGCAGTTTTGTTGGACGAATGAACACTGAAGCTTTCTTT.